Shown below are 29 T cell receptor beta chains from a single sample sequenced in a study of technical replicates of blood from several donors. TCRdb's table, derived via immunoSEQ multiplex PCR, lists solely in-frame clones and lacks some. The profile shows around 80,000 clones, 94% of them singletons. The sample consisted of T cells isolated from PBMCs. The source is a human donor in good health.

This clone was picked up one time. V is TRBV5-1 and J is TRBJ1-1; 9 nucleotides align to TRBD1. The CDR3 has 15 amino acids. J gave up 3 bases and V 5 bases, and 8 bases lay outside the gene matches. Germline CDR1 and CDR2: SGHRS and YFSETQ. The CDR3 here is CASRTNTGGDTEAFF. Here the CDR3 DNA reads TGCGCCAGCAGAACAAATACAGGGGGCGACACTGAAGCTTTCTTT.

This clone was seen a single time. V is TRBV27 and J is TRBJ1-5, with D uncertain. V lost 2 bases and J lost 5, with 7 bases in between. CDR1 and CDR2 from the germline V gene are MNHEY and SMNVEV (reference sequence). The CDR3 runs to 13 residues. CDR3 sequence reads: CASSLGRDQPQHF. DNA for the CDR3: TGTGCCAGCAGTTTAGGGAGAGATCAGCCCCAGCATTTT.

With respect to this clone: The DNA is left out, because the CDR3 cannot be placed on it with certainty; the CDR3 is given as TCRdb lists it. V is TRBV21-1 and J is TRBJ1-2; the D call TRBD1 from the table was never checked on the DNA. TRBV21-1 is designated a pseudogene. 22 amino acids form the CDR3, both terminal residues included. The CDR3 here is CASSKGGRGQAYPCLTNYGYTF.

V gene TRBV4-1 combines with J gene TRBJ2-1; 8 bases align to TRBD2. The CDR3 loop spans 14 amino acids. Germline values: CDR1 MGHRA, CDR2 YSYEKL. V gave up 0 bases and J gave up 8 bases; unmatched junction bases: 3. CDR3: CASSQEAGDDEQFF. CDR3 in DNA: TGCGCCAGCAGCCAAGAAGCGGGAGACGATGAGCAGTTCTTC.

The V gene is TRBV4-1, the J gene TRBJ2-5, with D possibly TRBD2 on 5 matching bases. Germline V gene data show CDR1 as MGHRA and CDR2 as YSYEKL. V lost 2 bases, J lost 1 base, and 8 bases lay in between. The CDR3 loop spans 14 amino acids. The CDR3 protein is CASSQRSGQETQYF. In DNA, the CDR3 is TGCGCCAGCAGCCAACGAAGCGGCCAAGAGACCCAGTACTTC.

The V and J genes are TRBV19 and TRBJ1-4; D might be TRBD1 (5 bases). The CDR3 spans 17 residues. The germline V gene has CDR1 LNHDA and CDR2 SQIVND (reference sequence). The ends were cut back, 3 bases at V and 0 bases at J, with 14 bases in the middle. This chain's CDR3 is CASSMRGTLSTNEKLFF. In DNA, the CDR3 is TGTGCCAGTAGTATGCGCGGGACCCTCTCAACTAATGAAAAACTGTTTTTT.

This clone was seen only once. The chain uses TRBV28 and TRBJ2-7, with 10 bases that match TRBD2. The CDR3 totals 18 residues. Germline CDR1 MDHEN, CDR2 SYDVKM. The J segment lost 3 bases and the V segment lost 6 bases, leaving 17 bases of the junction unmatched. This chain's CDR3 is CASSPGLAAAYKDYEQYF. In DNA, the CDR3 is TGTGCCAGCAGCCCCGGACTAGCGGCAGCCTATAAAGACTACGAGCAGTACTTC. The variable domain in full, with the rest retrieved from reference TRBV28 and TRBJ2-7, is DVKVTQSSRYLVKRTGEKVFLECVQDMDHENMFWYRQDPGLGLRLIYFSYDVKMKEKGDIPEGYSVSREKKERFSLILESASTNQTSMYLCASSPGLAAAYKDYEQYFGPGTRLTVT.

This chain links TRBV5-1 with TRBJ2-3; the match to TRBD2 covers 9 bases. Germline V gene data show CDR1 as SGHRS and CDR2 as YFSETQ. Unmatched junction bases numbered 8, after V lost 5 bases and J lost 4 bases. The CDR3 sequence is 15 residues long. CDR3 coding DNA: TGCGCCAGCAGTGGTAGCGGGAGACCTGCAGATACGCAGTATTTT. It is translated as CASSGSGRPADTQYF.

The chain is built from TRBV6-1 and TRBJ2-5; 10 bases are shared with TRBD1. V lost 7 bases to trimming and J lost 2 bases; unmatched junction nucleotides: 7. The CDR3 spans 15 residues. Per the germline V gene, CDR1 is MNHNS and CDR2 is SASEGT. CDR3 protein: CASNPGTGVQETQYF. For the CDR3, the DNA is TGTGCCAGCAATCCCGGGACAGGGGTGCAAGAGACCCAGTACTTC.

This clone was seen once. The V gene is TRBV30, the J gene TRBJ2-7; 7 positions agree with TRBD1. This CDR3 comprises 12 residues. Per the germline V gene, CDR1 is GTSNPN and CDR2 is SVGIG (reference sequence). The J segment lost 6 bases and the V segment lost 5 bases, leaving 7 bases of the junction unmatched. In nucleotides, the CDR3 is TGTGCCTGGCGGTTGGACAGGTTCGAGCAGTACTTC. Its translation: CAWRLDRFEQYF. Full variable domain (remainder filled in from reference TRBV30 and TRBJ2-7): SQTIHQWPATLVQPVGSPLSLECTVEGTSNPNLYWYRQAAGRGLQLLFYSVGIGQISSEVPQNLSASRPQDRQFILSSKKLLLSDSGFYLCAWRLDRFEQYFGPGTRLTVT.

For the CDR3, the DNA is TGTGCCAGTAGTATGGTGGCGCAGGGCACTGAAGCTTTCTTT. Protein: CASSMVAQGTEAFF. The rearrangement joins TRBV19 to TRBJ1-1, with D perhaps TRBD1 (5 bases). V was trimmed by 3 bases and J by 4 bases, leaving 12 bases between them. This CDR3 region has 14 residues. Germline loops: CDR1 LNHDA, CDR2 SQIVND (reference sequence).

The V and J genes are TRBV7-2 and TRBJ2-1; 15 nucleotides align to TRBD2. The length of the CDR3 is 16 residues. V lost 3 bases and J lost 8; bases outside the gene matches: 5. From germline, CDR1 is SGHTA and CDR2 FQGNSA. CDR3 in amino acids: CASSFPGLAGGDEQFF. CDR3 sequence (DNA): TGTGCCAGCAGCTTCCCGGGACTAGCGGGAGGCGATGAGCAGTTCTTC. Full variable domain (remainder filled in from reference TRBV7-2 and TRBJ2-1): GAGVSQSPSNKVTEKGKDVELRCDPISGHTALYWYRQSLGQGLEFLIYFQGNSAPDKSGLPSDRFSAERTGGSVSTLTIQRTQQEDSAVYLCASSFPGLAGGDEQFFGPGTRLTVL.

The V and J genes are TRBV10-2 and TRBJ2-6; D is unresolved. Germline CDR1 reads WSHSY; CDR2 reads SAAADI. The CDR3 has 14 amino acids. Trimming removed 6 bases from V and 1 base from J, with 7 bases in between. CDR3 sequence (DNA): TGCGCCAGCAGAGACTTGTCTGGGGCCAACGTCCTGACTTTC. Amino acid sequence: CASRDLSGANVLTF.

The chain couples TRBV11-3 to TRBJ1-1; D not certain. Germline V lookup: CDR1 SGHNT, CDR2 YENEEA. This CDR3 is built from 11 residues. With 5 bases removed from V and 8 bases from J, the gap between germline ends came to 9 bases. The CDR3 protein is CASSLEMEAFF. The CDR3 nucleotides read TGTGCCAGCAGCCTTGAGATGGAAGCTTTCTTT.

This clone was detected only once. This CDR3 is CASSLATTNEQFF. In DNA, the CDR3 is TGCGCCAGCAGCTTGGCCACTACCAATGAGCAGTTCTTC. V gene TRBV5-1 combines with J gene TRBJ2-1; D is unclear. Per germline, CDR1 SGHRS and CDR2 YFSETQ. Between the trimmed V and J ends, which lost 0 bases and 6 bases, there was a span of 7 bases. This CDR3 contains 13 residues.

V and J are TRBV9 and TRBJ1-3; tentative D call: TRBD1 (6 bases). The germline V gene has CDR1 SGDLS and CDR2 YYNGEE. The ends were cut back, 3 bases at V and 0 bases at J, with 7 bases in the middle. The CDR3 is 14 amino acids. The CDR3 DNA reads as TGTGCCAGCAGCGGAGGGGGCTCTGGAAACACCATATATTTT. Amino acid sequence: CASSGGGSGNTIYF.

The chain has TRBV5-4 and TRBJ2-1; 9 bases map to TRBD2. The V gene's germline CDR1 is SGHNT and CDR2 YYREEE (reference sequence). The CDR3 is made up of 16 amino acids. V shed 2 bases and J 8 bases; nucleotides not matched to a gene: 11. CDR3 DNA: TGTGCCAGCAGCTTTAGCGGGAGCTTCTTCGAGGATGAGCAGTTCTTC. Encoded protein: CASSFSGSFFEDEQFF.

This chain uses TRBV7-3 with TRBJ2-5; 12 nucleotides line up with TRBD2. CDR1 is SGHTA and CDR2 is FQGTGA in the germline V gene. The CDR3 is 15 amino acids. Trimming at V came to 5 bases and at J to 5 bases, leaving 6 bases not matched to a gene. The CDR3 sequence is CASSPTSGRMETQYF. CDR3 DNA sequence: TGTGCCAGCAGCCCGACTAGCGGGAGAATGGAGACCCAGTACTTC.

The chain has TRBV25-1 and TRBJ1-1; maybe TRBD1 (5 bases). This CDR3 contains 11 residues. The germline gives CDR1 MGHDK, CDR2 SYGVNS. CDR3 bases: TGTGCTACCCAGGGTTTTTCTGAAGCTTTCTTT. Its protein product is CATQGFSEAFF.

This sequence joins TRBV29-1 and TRBJ2-7; TRBD1 agrees at 7 bases. This CDR3 is built from 12 residues. Germline lookup yields CDR1 SQVTM and CDR2 ANQGSEA. Trimming at V came to 5 bases and at J to 3 bases, leaving 4 bases not matched to a gene. CDR3 sequence (DNA): TGCAGCGTTTGGGACAGCCTCTACGAGCAGTACTTC. Amino acids: CSVWDSLYEQYF.

The chain is built from TRBV14 and TRBJ2-2, with 11 bases that match TRBD2. Looked up from germline, CDR1 is SGHDN and CDR2 is FVKESK. J lost 3 bases, V lost 2 bases, and 5 bases had no gene match. The CDR3 is 17 amino acids. The CDR3 here is CASSQSPSGRYTGELFF. The CDR3 DNA sequence: TGTGCCAGCAGCCAATCTCCTAGCGGGAGGTACACCGGGGAGCTGTTTTTT. Combining the CDR3 with reference TRBV14 and TRBJ2-2 gives the whole variable domain EAGVTQFPSHSVIEKGQTVTLRCDPISGHDNLYWYRRVMGKEIKFLLHFVKESKQDESGMPNNRFLAERTGGTYSTLKVQPAELEDSGVYFCASSQSPSGRYTGELFFGEGSRLTVL.

The J gene is TRBJ2-7, the V gene TRBV19; TRBD1 matches 10 bases. The junction had 5 bases not matched to a gene; V was cut back by 7 bases and J by 2 bases. There are 14 residues in the CDR3. Germline V lookup: CDR1 LNHDA, CDR2 SQIVND (reference sequence). The CDR3 loop reads CASTPGTGAYEQYF. For the CDR3, the DNA is TGTGCCAGTACCCCCGGGACAGGGGCCTACGAGCAGTACTTC.

The V and J genes are TRBV4-2 and TRBJ2-5; tentative D call: TRBD2 (6 bases). This CDR3 contains 15 residues. V was clipped by 1 base and J by 5 bases, with 14 bases between them. From germline, CDR1 is LGHNA and CDR2 YNFKEQ. The CDR3 reads CASSQAGVVRETQYF. The CDR3 DNA reads as TGTGCCAGCAGCCAAGCGGGGGTGGTACGTGAGACCCAGTACTTC.

The V gene is TRBV7-2, the J gene TRBJ1-5; 9 bases fit TRBD1. Germline V CDR1 and CDR2: SGHTA, FQGNSA. After removal of 5 bases from V and 6 bases from J, the junction contained 5 bases not matched to a gene. CDR3 length: 14 amino acids. This chain's CDR3 is CASSPGTGSQPQHF. CDR3 coding DNA: TGTGCCAGCAGCCCCGGGACAGGGTCTCAGCCCCAGCATTTT. Using reference TRBV7-2 and TRBJ1-5 for the parts outside the CDR3, the full variable domain is GAGVSQSPSNKVTEKGKDVELRCDPISGHTALYWYRQSLGQGLEFLIYFQGNSAPDKSGLPSDRFSAERTGGSVSTLTIQRTQQEDSAVYLCASSPGTGSQPQHFGDGTRLSIL.

The rearrangement joins TRBV11-3 to TRBJ2-5; D perhaps matches TRBD1 (5 bases). The length of the CDR3 is 17 residues. CDR1 is SGHNT, CDR2 YENEEA, per germline. The V end was cut by 2 bases, the J end by 4 bases, with 20 bases between. The CDR3 spells CASSLSSTEWGRETQYF. The CDR3, as DNA: TGTGCCAGCAGCTTAAGTTCGACGGAGTGGGGCAGAGAGACCCAGTACTTC.

The chain links TRBV27 to TRBJ2-1; 9 bases are shared with TRBD1. The junction had 22 bases not matched to a gene; V was cut back by 6 bases and J by 7 bases. Germline V CDR1 and CDR2: MNHEY, SMNVEV (reference sequence). The CDR3 contains 19 residues. CDR3 sequence reads: CASSSRDRVSLIGGNEQFF. The CDR3 DNA sequence: TGTGCCAGCAGCTCCCGGGACAGGGTTTCTTTGATCGGTGGGAATGAGCAGTTCTTC.

The chain joins TRBV27 to TRBJ2-3; D might be TRBD1 (6 bases). Germline V gene data show CDR1 as MNHEY and CDR2 as SMNVEV (reference sequence). CDR3 length equals 14 residues. Trimming cost V 7 bases and J 2 bases, with 13 bases left between them. CDR3 sequence (DNA): TGTGCCAGCAACAGGGACCACCCCACAGATACGCAGTATTTT. Translated: CASNRDHPTDTQYF.

This rearrangement joins TRBV7-2 to TRBJ2-7, with D uncertain. The germline gives CDR1 SGHTA, CDR2 FQGNSA. There are 16 residues in the CDR3. V gave up 1 base and J gave up 0 bases, with 13 bases separating them. CDR3 amino acids: CASSLDFFFSSYEQYF. CDR3 DNA sequence: TGTGCCAGCAGCTTAGATTTTTTTTTCAGCTCCTACGAGCAGTACTTC. Combining the CDR3 with reference TRBV7-2 and TRBJ2-7 gives the whole variable domain GAGVSQSPSNKVTEKGKDVELRCDPISGHTALYWYRQSLGQGLEFLIYFQGNSAPDKSGLPSDRFSAERTGGSVSTLTIQRTQQEDSAVYLCASSLDFFFSSYEQYFGPGTRLTVT.

The V gene is TRBV28, the J gene TRBJ1-3; D is unclear. The CDR3 spans 17 residues. CDR1 is MDHEN, CDR2 SYDVKM, per germline. The ends were cut back, 2 bases at V and 7 bases at J, with 21 bases in the middle. The CDR3 DNA reads TGTGCCAGCAGTTTACCGGGGTACGACGAGGAACCGAACACCATATATTTT. Protein: CASSLPGYDEEPNTIYF. The variable domain in full, completed from reference TRBV28 and TRBJ1-3, reads DVKVTQSSRYLVKRTGEKVFLECVQDMDHENMFWYRQDPGLGLRLIYFSYDVKMKEKGDIPEGYSVSREKKERFSLILESASTNQTSMYLCASSLPGYDEEPNTIYFGEGSWLTVV.